This TCR beta chain stems from a study of cytomegalovirus exposure and HLA in healthy donors. From germline, CDR1 is SGHTA and CDR2 FQGNSA. V lost 8 bases, J lost 4 bases, and 8 bases stayed unmatched. The CDR3 contains 14 residues. Study-wide results and limits: A later examination showed that TCR association rates differed by HLA locus, with DRB1 most and HLA-C fewest.

Turning to this clone: The antigen is unknown.

Primers for the PCR totalled 60 Vbeta and 13 Jbeta. Method: immunoSEQ multiplex PCR; TCRdb's copy keeps in-frame clones and lacks some. The sample lists about 180,000 clones, around 74% seen once, with approximately 2.9% in the top ten. V and J are TRBV7-2 and TRBJ2-7, with 10 bases identical to TRBD1. The clonotype was recovered from a male donor in good health and CMV-seronegative. Material: PBMCs. The CDR3 DNA reads as TGTGCCAGCGGTAAGGGACAGGGGACTTACGAGCAGTACTTC. Translated, it gives CASGKGQGTYEQYF.